Presented here are 8 T cell receptor beta chains from one specimen sequenced in a study of T cell clonotyping in hematopoietic cell transplantation. As to time point: recipient sample about 28 days before transplant, after cytoreduction. TCRdb keeps only in-frame clones here, not all; method: immunoSEQ multiplex PCR. The sample holds tens of thousands of clones, 90% to 96% seen once. The sequenced sample was peripheral blood mononuclear cells, obtained before stem cell transplant. These receptors were collected from a woman in her forties or fifties with acute myeloid leukemia. Some clones in this sample may be carry-over from other donors' samples.

The rearrangement uses TRBV2 and TRBJ2-5, with 9 bases that match TRBD2. In germline, CDR1 is SNHLY, CDR2 FYNNEI. This CDR3 contains 16 residues. V lost 6 bases, J lost 7 bases, and 15 bases stayed unmatched. Here the CDR3 reads CASRGSAAGGHGTQYF. CDR3 bases: TGTGCCAGCAGGGGATCGGCGGCGGGGGGGCATGGGACCCAGTACTTC.

This clone was detected once. The rearrangement joins TRBV4-1 to TRBJ2-5, with 10 bases aligning to TRBD1. The CDR3 has 17 amino acids. V was clipped by 1 base and J by 5 bases; unmatched bases: 10. Looked up from germline, CDR1 is MGHRA and CDR2 is YSYEKL. The CDR3 reads CASSQVGTGAFMETQYF. The CDR3 DNA follows: TGCGCCAGCAGCCAAGTAGGGACAGGGGCTTTCATGGAGACCCAGTACTTC.

The V call is TRBV27, the J call TRBJ1-6; possible D gene TRBD1, 5 bases. Looked up from germline, CDR1 is MNHEY and CDR2 is SMNVEV (reference sequence). CDR3 length: 15 amino acids. The ends were cut back, 4 bases at V and 6 bases at J, with 13 bases in the middle. CDR3 sequence: CASSSLGTGNSPLHF. The CDR3 DNA follows: TGTGCCAGCAGTTCTCTTGGGACGGGTAATTCACCCCTCCACTTT.

This sequence joins TRBV30 and TRBJ1-1; D gene unclear. V was shortened by 5 bases and J by 2 bases, with 12 bases between the two germline ends. In germline, CDR1 is GTSNPN, CDR2 SVGIG (reference sequence). This CDR3 has 13 amino acids. In DNA, the CDR3 is TGTGCCTGGGTGATAACAGTTAACACTGAAGCTTTCTTT. It codes for CAWVITVNTEAFF.

The rearrangement uses TRBV10-1 and TRBJ2-7; 9 nucleotides match TRBD1. The CDR3 has 15 residues. CDR1 and CDR2 from the germline V gene are WNHNN and SYGVQD (reference sequence). V was pared by 3 bases and J by 5 bases, with 8 bases of the junction left unmatched. The DNA of the CDR3 is TGCGCCAGCAGTGACTACAGGGGGCTCAGGAACGAGCAGTACTTC. As protein: CASSDYRGLRNEQYF.

The chain combines TRBV6-6 with TRBJ2-1; maybe TRBD2 (6 bases). This CDR3 has 15 residues. Germline V gene data show CDR1 as MNHNY and CDR2 as SVGAGI (reference sequence). Trimming cost V 6 bases and J 0 bases, with 12 bases left between them. As DNA, the CDR3 is TGTGCCAGCAGGCGGGGCAAGGCCTCCTACAATGAGCAGTTCTTC. It translates to CASRRGKASYNEQFF.

This chain joins TRBV5-1 and TRBJ2-7; D ambiguous. Germline lookup yields CDR1 SGHRS and CDR2 YFSETQ. This CDR3 has 13 residues. V lost 0 bases, J lost 1 base, and 5 bases lay in between. The CDR3 here is CASSLEGSYEQYF. The CDR3 nucleotides read TGCGCCAGCAGCTTGGAAGGGTCCTACGAGCAGTACTTC.

This chain links TRBV5-1 with TRBJ2-2; perhaps TRBD1 as D (5 bases). Germline V gene data show CDR1 as SGHRS and CDR2 as YFSETQ. The CDR3 consists of 17 residues. V lost 0 bases, J lost 0 bases, and 12 bases lay in between. The CDR3 sequence: CASSLGRSGTNTGELFF. CDR3 sequence (DNA): TGCGCCAGCAGCTTGGGACGGTCAGGGACGAACACCGGGGAGCTGTTTTTT.